Sequencing of this TCR beta chain was carried out in a study of cytomegalovirus exposure and HLA in healthy donors. Healthy bone marrow donors made up the donor group. Worth noting for this clone: Its antigen is unknown.

Germline V CDR1 and CDR2: SGHTA, FQGNSA. CDR3 length: 18 residues. V gave up 4 bases and J gave up 5 bases; unmatched junction bases: 10. With 60 Vbeta and 13 Jbeta primers, the PCR was carried out. Data came from immunoSEQ multiplex PCR; TCRdb stores just in-frame clones and leaves some out. The sample contains more than 90,000 clones, roughly 80% of which appear only once. General study points: Among CMV-associated TCR beta chains, most appeared HLA-restricted in a later analysis. CMV serostatus was the only immune exposure information that was available. Some TCR beta chains (around 160 of them) were listed as cytomegalovirus-associated.

The chain links TRBV7-2 to TRBJ2-2, with 13 bases aligning to TRBD2. Sequenced sample: PBMCs. The receptor was derived from a man between 35 and 55 years old in good health and CMV-seropositive. The CDR3 coding sequence is TGTGCCAGCAGCTGGACTAGCGGGGGACGAAGCGGGACCGGGGAGCTGTTTTTT. Its translation: CASSWTSGGRSGTGELFF.